The T cell receptor (beta chain) described here comes from a study of beta chain features in type 1 diabetes. Overall study context: All samples yielded around 98,000,000 examined sorted cells. Whole-study findings and limits: Within the patient group, naive, central memory and Treg TCRB repertoires appeared more similar to each other than within healthy donors. VDJ junctions from type 1 diabetes patients carried fewer insertions and larger deletions. Moderate yet significant TCRB CDR3 shortening was seen in Type 1 diabetes patients in all four CD4+ subsets.

All of the isolated RNA was reverse transcribed, so expressed TCRB transcripts were sequenced. TCRdb's copy holds only in-frame clones and misses some; the assay was immunoSEQ multiplex PCR. The sample yields approximately 100,000 clones, 25% to 35% seen once. This clone was recorded many times. Its antigen is currently unknown. The sample carries other DNA sequences with the same CDR3. The J segment lost 0 bases and the V segment lost 4 bases, leaving 10 bases of the junction unmatched. Germline-derived CDR1 and CDR2 are SGHRS and YFSETQ. The CDR3 has 19 residues. Sorted populations were all over 95% pure.

This chain uses TRBV5-1 with TRBJ2-1; 13 bases are a match to TRBD2. Sample: central memory CD4+ T cells from blood. The receptor was derived from a woman under 30 with type 1 diabetes. The DNA of the CDR3 is TGCGCCAGCAGCCCGGGACTAGCGGGGACTAGGAGCTCCTACAATGAGCAGTTCTTC. Its protein product is CASSPGLAGTRSSYNEQFF.